Listed below are T cell receptor beta chains from one sample, sequenced in a study of blood T cell repertoires in COVID-19. Libraries were prepared by immunoSEQ multiplex PCR; TCRdb keeps only in-frame clonotypes and omits some of them. The table shows around 190,000 clones, with more than 60% occurring only once. Sequencing was done on a sample of peripheral blood. The receptors derive from a woman between 50 and 59 years old with acute or convalescent COVID-19. Each CDR3 is given without its conserved first and last residue. The D gene is left open where the match is weak.

NA,TRBV7-2,ASSPGGGADRTDTQY
TRBD2,TRBV9,ASSHGGGGGRAGNEQF
TRBD1,TRBV18,ASSLGQGMDSPLH
TRBD1,TRBV19,ASSISRTGRSGELF
TRBD1,TRBV5-4,ASSLGDRGLSYNEQF
TRBD2,TRBV25-1,ASSEAGASGETQY
NA,TRBV5-1,ASSLWAGEQPQH
TRBD1,TRBV9,ASSLGGTGREGQF
NA,TRBV3-1/TRBV3-2,ASSQDTTRTQY
NA,TRBV29-1,SVGWGQNTEAF
NA,TRBV6-5,ASSYNEQF
NA,TRBV9,ASSVVGDPNSPLH
TRBD2,TRBV5-8,ASSLGLAGVADTQY
TRBD2,TRBV19,ASSMGSVLAVKGNEQF
TRBD2,TRBV28,ASSRTSARNEQF
TRBD2,TRBV5-1,ASSSSGLAGVSSYNEQF
TRBD1,TRBV19,ASSIDRGRGGYT
TRBD2,TRBV11-3,ASSGTSGSSEQY
TRBD2,TRBV3-1/TRBV3-2,ASSLGLAGLNEQY
NA,TRBV21-1,ASSRLQPQH
NA,TRBV7-6,ASSLRASSSYNEQF
NA,TRBV18,ASSPPSSQANTGELF
NA,TRBV5-6,ASSLGQIHEQY
TRBD1,TRBV30,AWRFGQGTTEAF
NA,TRBV10-3,AIRSQRQGIYGYT
TRBD1,TRBV19,ASRRPGQGQNSPLH
TRBD2,TRBV11-2,ASSPRTSGPQETQY
TRBD1,TRBV6-6,ASSYGTGGYEQY